These T cell receptor beta chains were read from a single sample in a study of T cells in Graves' hyperthyroidism and ophthalmopathy. Using its own MiXCR run on the multiplex PCR reads, TCRdb lists one record per CDR3 protein. The sample consists of roughly 420,000 distinct CDR3 sequences, roughly 15% of them appearing once. The material sequenced was blood. Every receptor here comes from a young woman with Graves' hyperthyroidism. Both conserved end residues are part of each CDR3.

J,length,V,CDR3
TRBJ2-1,16,TRBV27,CASRARGQSSYNEQFF
TRBJ2-1,14,TRBV19,CASSIVSGVNEQFF
TRBJ1-1,14,TRBV6-9,CASSYRDGGSEAFF
TRBJ1-2,13,TRBV28,CASSLRTGVGYTF
TRBJ1-1,16,TRBV5-1,CASSLQGGGSNTEAFF
TRBJ2-7,13,TRBV27,CASSSFGYYEQYF
TRBJ1-2,16,TRBV7-8,CASSPGGFGTANGYTF
TRBJ2-1,14,TRBV12-3/TRBV12-4,CASSLDAGSSEQFF
TRBJ2-1,13,TRBV7-9,CASSPTSSDEQFF
TRBJ1-1,15,TRBV6-2/TRBV6-3,CASSAPNSENTEAFF
TRBJ1-1,16,TRBV5-1,CASSAKIGQGSTEAFF
TRBJ2-2,19,TRBV14,CASSLGDVGSGANTGELFF
TRBJ1-1,14,TRBV2,CASDRQGRGTEAFF
TRBJ2-7,15,TRBV5-1,CASSPRTGAIYEQYF
TRBJ1-5,13,TRBV25-1,CASSPIGDQPQHF
TRBJ1-5,15,TRBV20-1,CSATSGGLGNQPQHF
TRBJ1-1,14,TRBV19,CASTTGQGFAEAFF
TRBJ2-2,14,TRBV18,CASSPLQSTGELFF
TRBJ2-2,22,TRBV6-1,CASTYRSFPVDRVFVWTGELFF
TRBJ2-5,16,TRBV5-6,CASSLAVRRSLGTQYF
TRBJ1-1,13,TRBV30,CAWNRDRVAEAFF
TRBJ1-5,13,TRBV11-2,CASSPGSGQPQHF
TRBJ1-1,14,TRBV12-3/TRBV12-4,CASSPSGGNTEAFF
TRBJ2-1,15,TRBV7-6,CASSLEAEGTREQFF
TRBJ1-2,14,TRBV11-2,CASSLLPGSVGYTF
TRBJ2-7,14,TRBV7-2,CASSPLAGVHEQYF
TRBJ1-2,14,TRBV2,CASSSHLEATGYTF
TRBJ1-5,14,TRBV6-2/TRBV6-3,CASSPTGYNQPQHF
TRBJ2-1,15,TRBV11-1,CASSPPDALRNEQFF
TRBJ2-3,15,TRBV19,CASSILGTNTDTQYF
TRBJ2-7,15,TRBV6-1,CASSAQGAYGYEQYF
NA,12,TRBV6-2/TRBV6-3,CAASETYNEQYF
TRBJ2-1,14,TRBV6-2/TRBV6-3,CASSYSRVNNEQFF
TRBJ2-2,13,TRBV20-1,CSAPGTYTGELFF
TRBJ2-1,16,TRBV6-2/TRBV6-3,CASSYSPETPTMGQFF
TRBJ1-1,15,TRBV28,CASSLPNHKNTEAFF
TRBJ1-2,12,TRBV28,CASSLWSYGGTF
TRBJ2-5,13,TRBV20-1,CSARVGGEETQYF
TRBJ1-1,14,TRBV28,CASSYWPMNTEAFF
TRBJ2-1,14,TRBV20-1,CSARVLEQYNEQFF
TRBJ1-1,13,TRBV5-1,CASRGQGNAEAFF
TRBJ1-2,18,TRBV29-1,CSVEDGSYRGNKGYGYTF
TRBJ2-1,12,TRBV20-1,CSGGRGPNEQFF
TRBJ2-1,16,TRBV27,CASSLSRGSSYNEQFF
TRBJ1-5,15,TRBV2,CASSRDRGSGQPQHF
TRBJ1-3,16,TRBV2,CASSESRGGFGNTIYF
TRBJ1-3,16,TRBV9,CASSASGRGAINTIYF
TRBJ2-3,14,TRBV3-1,CASSHSGSVDTQYF
TRBJ2-3,15,TRBV20-1,CSASLAGGATDTQYF
TRBJ1-2,15,TRBV12-3/TRBV12-4,CASSSSGQGLYGYTF